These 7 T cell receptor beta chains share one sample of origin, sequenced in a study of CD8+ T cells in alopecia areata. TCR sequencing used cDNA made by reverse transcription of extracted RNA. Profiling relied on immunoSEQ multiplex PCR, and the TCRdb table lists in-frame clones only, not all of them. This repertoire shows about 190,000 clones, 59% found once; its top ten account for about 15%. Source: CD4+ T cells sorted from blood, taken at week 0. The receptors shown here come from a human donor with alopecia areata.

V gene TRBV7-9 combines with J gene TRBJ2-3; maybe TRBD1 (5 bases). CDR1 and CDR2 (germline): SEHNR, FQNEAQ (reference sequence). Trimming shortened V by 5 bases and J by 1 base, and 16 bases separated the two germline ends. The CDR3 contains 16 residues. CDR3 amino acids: CASSARTISGTDTQYF. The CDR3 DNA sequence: TGTGCCAGCAGCGCCCGGACAATCTCAGGCACAGATACGCAGTATTTT.

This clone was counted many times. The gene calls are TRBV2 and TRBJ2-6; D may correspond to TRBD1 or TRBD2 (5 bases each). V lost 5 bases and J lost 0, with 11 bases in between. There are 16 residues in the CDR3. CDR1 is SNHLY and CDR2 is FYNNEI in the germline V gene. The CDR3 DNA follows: TGTGCCAGCAGTTGGGACGGGCACTCTGGGGCCAACGTCCTGACTTTC. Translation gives CASSWDGHSGANVLTF.

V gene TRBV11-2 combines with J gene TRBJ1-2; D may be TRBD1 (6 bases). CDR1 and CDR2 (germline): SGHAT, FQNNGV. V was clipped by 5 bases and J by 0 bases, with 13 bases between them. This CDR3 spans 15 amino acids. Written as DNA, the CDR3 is TGTGCCAGCAGCCGAAGGGGGGCTACTAACTATGGCTACACCTTC. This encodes CASSRRGATNYGYTF.

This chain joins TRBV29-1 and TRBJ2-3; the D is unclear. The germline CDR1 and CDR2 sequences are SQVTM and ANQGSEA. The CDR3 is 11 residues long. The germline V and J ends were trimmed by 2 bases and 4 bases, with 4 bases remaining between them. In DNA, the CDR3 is TGCAGCGTTGAATTGGCAGATACGCAGTATTTT. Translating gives CSVELADTQYF.

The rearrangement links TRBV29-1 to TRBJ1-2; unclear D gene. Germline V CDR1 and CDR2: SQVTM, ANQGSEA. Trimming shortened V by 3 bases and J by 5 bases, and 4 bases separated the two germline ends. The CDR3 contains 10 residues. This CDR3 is CSVDVYGYTF. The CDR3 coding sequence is TGCAGCGTTGACGTATATGGCTACACCTTC.

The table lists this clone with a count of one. The CDR3 spells CAGRVFTGELFF. DNA for the CDR3: TGTGCCGGGCGGGTCTTCACCGGGGAGCTGTTTTTT. V usage is TRBV7-9 and J usage is TRBJ2-2; D may be TRBD2 (5 bases). CDR3 size: 12 residues. The V and J ends lost 11 bases and 4 bases respectively, with 11 bases between them. The V gene's germline CDR1 is SEHNR and CDR2 FQNEAQ (reference sequence).

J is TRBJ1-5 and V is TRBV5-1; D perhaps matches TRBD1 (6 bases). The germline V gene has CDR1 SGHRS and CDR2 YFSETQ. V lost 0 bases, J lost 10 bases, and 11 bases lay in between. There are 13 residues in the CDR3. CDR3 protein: CASSLVSGGPQHF. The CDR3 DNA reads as TGCGCCAGCAGCTTGGTTAGTGGGGGCCCCCAGCATTTT.